These T cell receptor beta chains were read from a single sample in a study of blood T cells in healthy people across ages. TCRdb re-called the 5' RACE reads through MiXCR, storing one row per CDR3 protein. The sample lists approximately 350,000 distinct CDR3 sequences, 45% to 65% occurring once. Material: blood. The receptors stem from a man in his 60s in good health. The CDR3 runs from the conserved cysteine through the conserved F or W. A D gene is named only where the DNA matches it firmly. Some rows mark clone size as missing; the rest say once, few, many or name a class of expanded clone.

D gene,V gene,J gene,clone size,CDR3 protein,CDR3 DNA
TRBD2,TRBV14,TRBJ2-7,.,CASSPGTRFVYEQYF,TGTGCCAGCAGCCCCGGGACTAGATTTGTTTACGAGCAGTACTTC
.,TRBV20-1,TRBJ2-5,.,CSAPRDLGNEQYF,TGCAGTGCCCCCCGGGACCTGGGGAATGAGCAGTACTTC
.,TRBV5-1,TRBJ2-1,few,CASSLLSGAYNEQFF,TGCGCCAGCAGCTTGCTTAGCGGAGCCTACAATGAGCAGTTCTTC
.,TRBV12-3/TRBV12-4,TRBJ2-7,once,CASRSGEWGEQYF,TGTGCCAGCAGGTCGGGTGAATGGGGCGAGCAGTACTTC
.,TRBV12-5,TRBJ2-5,.,CASGLETGRGQETQYF,TGTGCTAGTGGTTTGGAAACAGGGAGGGGCCAAGAGACCCAGTACTTC
TRBD1,TRBV29-1,TRBJ2-1,few,CSVQGQGKQFF,TGCAGCGTTCAGGGACAGGGCAAGCAGTTCTTC
.,TRBV5-1,TRBJ2-1,.,CASSVRDQGEQFF,TGCGCCAGCAGCGTTCGGGACCAAGGTGAGCAGTTCTTC
.,TRBV6-1,TRBJ2-4,.,CASSELGAGRGEQYF,TGTGCCAGCAGTGAACTAGGGGCAGGGAGAGGAGAGCAGTACTTC
TRBD2,TRBV6-2/TRBV6-3,TRBJ2-1,.,CASSTGTSGPAGFLMNEQFF,TGTGCCAGCAGTACCGGGACTAGCGGACCTGCGGGTTTTTTAATGAATGAGCAGTTCTTC
TRBD1,TRBV7-2,TRBJ2-7,few,CASSLRGTGGLYEQYF,TGTGCCAGCAGCTTAAGGGGGACAGGGGGATTATACGAGCAGTACTTC
.,TRBV12-3/TRBV12-4,TRBJ1-2,.,CASGRSTAANYGYTF,TGTGCCAGCGGTAGGTCGACAGCCGCTAACTATGGCTACACCTTC
TRBD1,TRBV5-6,TRBJ1-2,.,CACSLYQGANNYGYTF,TGTGCCTGCAGCTTGTACCAGGGGGCGAATAACTATGGCTACACCTTC
.,TRBV12-3/TRBV12-4,TRBJ2-6,.,CASSVGDSGANVLTF,TGTGCCAGCAGTGTAGGGGACTCTGGGGCCAACGTCCTGACTTTC
.,TRBV20-1,TRBJ2-4,.,CSARLGVEDIQYF,TGCAGTGCTAGATTAGGGGTTGAGGACATTCAGTACTTC
TRBD2,TRBV5-1,TRBJ2-3,.,CASSLLAGGGADTQYF,TGCGCCAGCAGCCTTCTTGCGGGAGGAGGAGCCGATACGCAGTATTTT
TRBD1,TRBV7-2,TRBJ2-7,.,CASTPLGQGVGEQYF,TGTGCCAGCACCCCCTTGGGACAGGGGGTGGGTGAGCAGTACTTC
.,TRBV6-6,TRBJ1-1,.,CASSTDGNTEAFF,TGTGCCAGCAGTACAGACGGCAACACTGAAGCTTTCTTT
TRBD1,TRBV18,TRBJ2-7,many,CASSRQGEQYF,TGTGCCAGCTCCCGACAGGGCGAGCAGTACTTC
TRBD1,TRBV25-1,TRBJ1-1,.,CASRRQGNTEAFF,TGTGCCAGCAGGCGACAGGGAAACACTGAAGCTTTCTTT
.,TRBV29-1,TRBJ2-3,few,CSAVLPPDTQYF,TGCAGCGCTGTGCTGCCCCCAGATACGCAGTATTTT
.,TRBV5-6,TRBJ2-7,.,CASTETGLSYEQYF,TGTGCCAGCACCGAGACAGGTCTCTCCTACGAGCAGTACTTC
.,TRBV28,TRBJ2-7,few,CASQGLPVYEQYF,TGTGCCAGTCAGGGACTCCCAGTCTACGAGCAGTACTTC
.,TRBV20-1,TRBJ1-5,once,CSAVQTVSNQPQHF,TGCAGTGCCGTCCAGACGGTTAGCAATCAGCCCCAGCATTTT
.,TRBV21-1,TRBJ2-1,few,CASSKVGSPNEQFF,TGTGCCAGCAGCAAAGTTGGTTCCCCCAATGAGCAGTTCTTC
.,TRBV12-3/TRBV12-4,TRBJ2-2,few,CASSLLAGGAGELFF,TGTGCCAGCAGTTTACTGGCAGGGGGGGCTGGGGAGCTGTTTTTT
TRBD1,TRBV14,TRBJ1-1,few,CASSQNRGSTEAFF,TGTGCCAGCAGCCAAAACAGGGGAAGCACTGAAGCTTTCTTT
.,TRBV30,TRBJ1-2,few,CAWNSLRDYGYTF,TGTGCCTGGAACTCGCTGAGAGACTATGGCTACACCTTC
TRBD2,TRBV20-1,TRBJ2-1,few,CSARTGGRINNEQFF,TGCAGTGCTAGGACGGGGGGGAGGATTAACAATGAGCAGTTCTTC
.,TRBV6-5,TRBJ2-7,once,CASRQGRTTYEQYF,TGTGCCAGCAGGCAGGGCCGGACGACTTACGAGCAGTACTTC
.,TRBV20-1,TRBJ1-6,.,CSASIDRSIRPLHF,TGCAGTGCTAGCATAGACAGGTCTATCCGGCCCCTCCACTTT
TRBD1,TRBV29-1,TRBJ1-2,.,CSVGDRGGGYTF,TGCAGCGTTGGCGACAGGGGGGGTGGCTACACCTTC